These T cell receptor beta chains were read from a single sample in a study of blood T cell repertoires in COVID-19. Assay: immunoSEQ multiplex PCR; the TCRdb copy retains only in-frame clones and omits some. The sample records about 400,000 clones, around nine tenths being singletons. Material for sequencing was PBMCs or T cells enriched from blood (not recorded which). These receptor sequences come from a woman in her twenties or thirties who had recovered from COVID-19. Each CDR3 is given with its conserved first and last residue. D genes are given only for firm matches. Size is stated for part of the rows, as once, few or many counts, or as a class when the clone is expanded.

j_gene	abundance	v_gene	d_gene	len	CDR3aa	CDR3nt
TRBJ2-1	few	TRBV10-3	TRBD1	14	CAIESGGINNEQFF	TGTGCCATAGAGTCAGGGGGCATCAACAATGAGCAGTTCTTC
TRBJ2-1	-	TRBV11-3	TRBD2	17	CASSSSPSGGASNEQFF	TGTGCCAGCAGCTCCTCCCCTAGCGGGGGGGCCTCGAATGAGCAGTTCTTC
TRBJ1-2	-	TRBV11-1	TRBD1	15	CASSLVAGGADGYTF	TGTGCCAGCAGCTTAGTGGCAGGGGGCGCTGATGGCTACACCTTC
TRBJ2-1	-	TRBV7-2	TRBD1	16	CASSRLPGQGANEQFF	TGTGCCAGCAGCCGGCTCCCGGGACAGGGAGCCAATGAGCAGTTCTTC
TRBJ1-2	-	TRBV28	-	11	CASTGGNGYTF	TGTGCCAGCACGGGAGGGAATGGCTACACCTTC
TRBJ1-5	-	TRBV7-2	TRBD1	13	CASSSDRAQPQHF	TGTGCCAGCAGCTCGGACAGGGCCCAGCCCCAGCATTTT
TRBJ2-7	-	TRBV30	-	12	CAWSVPGPEQYF	TGTGCCTGGAGTGTCCCAGGTCCCGAGCAGTACTTC
TRBJ1-2	once	TRBV14	-	12	CASSQAGFGYTF	TGTGCCAGCAGCCAAGCCGGGTTTGGCTACACCTTC
TRBJ1-2	-	TRBV10-2	TRBD1	13	CARQGAKIYGYTF	TGCGCCAGGCAGGGGGCGAAAATCTATGGCTACACCTTC
TRBJ2-1	-	TRBV25-1	TRBD2	17	CASTRTSGSPGYNEQFF	TGTGCCAGCACCCGGACTAGCGGGAGCCCCGGCTACAATGAGCAGTTCTTC
TRBJ2-2	-	TRBV3-1/TRBV3-2	TRBD2	18	CASSQRLAGFANTGELFF	TGTGCCAGCAGCCAGAGGCTAGCGGGGTTCGCGAACACCGGGGAGCTGTTTTTT
TRBJ2-2	-	TRBV2	-	20	CASRRRRETSSSANTGELFF	TGTGCCAGTAGGAGGAGAAGAGAAACTAGCTCCTCCGCGAACACCGGGGAGCTGTTTTTT
TRBJ2-2	-	TRBV4-1	TRBD1	18	CASSHPLSGTGPAGELFF	TGCGCCAGCAGCCACCCACTCAGCGGGACAGGGCCGGCCGGGGAGCTGTTTTTT
TRBJ2-1	-	TRBV5-1	TRBD2	19	CASSRAGTSGRGSYNEQFF	TGCGCCAGCAGCAGGGCCGGGACTAGCGGGAGAGGGAGCTACAATGAGCAGTTCTTC
TRBJ2-7	-	TRBV6-5	TRBD2	13	CASRIAGGTEQYF	TGTGCCAGCAGAATAGCGGGAGGGACTGAGCAGTACTTC
TRBJ2-7	-	TRBV19	TRBD2	14	CASRQLAGGNEQYF	TGTGCCAGTAGACAACTAGCGGGAGGAAACGAGCAGTACTTC
TRBJ2-1	-	TRBV27	-	19	CASSLLGVSPLALINEQFF	TGTGCCAGCAGTTTACTGGGGGTCTCGCCACTAGCCCTTATCAATGAGCAGTTCTTC
TRBJ2-3	-	TRBV5-1	TRBD1	16	CASSSVGGGSTDTQYF	TGCGCCAGCAGCTCTGTAGGGGGCGGGAGCACAGATACGCAGTATTTT
TRBJ2-7	few	TRBV5-1	TRBD1	17	CASSLHYREDRGYEQYF	TGCGCCAGCAGCTTGCACTACCGGGAGGACAGGGGTTACGAGCAGTACTTC
TRBJ2-3	-	TRBV7-2	-	15	CASSSYSGSTDTQYF	TGTGCCAGCAGCTCCTATAGCGGCAGCACAGATACGCAGTATTTT
TRBJ1-3	-	TRBV15	TRBD1	16	CATQHGQGWSGNTIYF	TGTGCCACCCAACACGGACAGGGATGGTCTGGAAACACCATATATTTT
TRBJ2-7	-	TRBV11-2	TRBD2	16	CASSSGLAERFYEQYF	TGTGCCAGCAGTTCTGGACTAGCGGAGAGGTTCTACGAGCAGTACTTC
TRBJ2-7	once	TRBV7-8	TRBD1	15	CASSYAGGRTYEQYF	TGTGCCAGCAGCTACGCAGGGGGTCGTACCTACGAGCAGTACTTC
TRBJ2-3	once	TRBV7-2	TRBD2	15	CASSWRGGQSDTQYF	TGTGCCAGCAGCTGGCGGGGGGGACAATCAGATACGCAGTATTTT
TRBJ1-2	-	TRBV6-5	TRBD1	15	CASSYSGTGGFGYTF	TGTGCCAGCAGTTACTCCGGGACAGGGGGTTTCGGCTACACCTTC
TRBJ2-1	-	TRBV4-1	-	15	CASSPTPATSNEQFF	TGCGCCAGCAGTCCGACGCCAGCCACTAGCAATGAGCAGTTCTTC
TRBJ1-2	-	TRBV6-4	TRBD1	15	CASRALTGGNYGYTF	TGTGCCAGCAGGGCCCTTACAGGGGGGAACTATGGCTACACCTTC
TRBJ1-2	-	TRBV9	-	14	CASSAAGTEYGYTF	TGTGCCAGCAGCGCCGCGGGGACGGAGTATGGCTACACCTTC